One TCR beta chain is described in this entry. Antigen specificity is unknown. The sample is drawn from a study of OX40 agonist ivuxolimab in advanced cancers. Method: immunoSEQ multiplex PCR; TCRdb's copy keeps in-frame clones and lacks some. The table lists about 34,000 clones, 92% of them singletons. Germline CDR1 and CDR2: SGHTA and FQGNSA. J gave up 7 bases and V 4 bases, and 7 bases lay outside the gene matches. The CDR3 is 16 amino acids. Points from the study as a whole: Expanded peripheral T cells had an undetermined antigen specificity.

The chain employs TRBV7-2 and TRBJ2-2, with 12 bases that match TRBD2. The sample consisted of CD4+ or CD8+ T cells sorted from blood, taken in a trial of the OX40 agonist ivuxolimab. The source of this sequence is an adult with an advanced solid tumor such as melanoma, head and neck, liver or kidney cancer. Written as DNA, the CDR3 is TGTGCCAGCAGCTGGAGGACTAGCGGGACGATCGGGGAGCTGTTTTTT. Translated: CASSWRTSGTIGELFF.